These T cell receptor beta chains were read from a single sample in a study of regulatory T cells in long-lasting Graves disease. Via MiXCR, TCRdb re-called the multiplex PCR reads, giving one row per CDR3 protein. The sample has about 460,000 distinct CDR3 sequences, 20% to 25% seen once. This material consisted of peripheral blood mononuclear cells (PBMCs), taken when the disease was refractory, from a patient treated with antithyroid drugs. The receptors come from a female donor with Graves disease. Both conserved end residues are part of each CDR3. The D gene is left open where the match is weak. Clone size is stated in some rows and not others, as once, few, many or a class when expanded.

TRBJ1-3,few,17,TRBV6-2/TRBV6-3,-,TGTGCCAGCAGTTACCCCCGGGGGGGGGCATTGAGTAGCACCATATATTTT,CASSYPRGGALSSTIYF
TRBJ2-6,many,16,TRBV25-1,-,TGTGCCAGCACCGAGACGGGGAAAGGTGGGGCCAACGTCCTGACTTTC,CASTETGKGGANVLTF
TRBJ1-1,few,14,TRBV6-2/TRBV6-3,-,TGTGCCAGCAGTTATGGCTGGAGACAGCTTGAAGCTTTCTTT,CASSYGWRQLEAFF
TRBJ1-4,-,12,TRBV20-1,-,TGCAGTGCTTCGGGAGTTAGTGAAAAACTGTTTTTT,CSASGVSEKLFF
TRBJ2-1,-,14,TRBV12-3/TRBV12-4,-,TGTGCCAGCAGTCGACAGGGAGGGAACAATGAGCAGTTCTTC,CASSRQGGNNEQFF
TRBJ1-4,many,15,TRBV12-3/TRBV12-4,-,TGTGCCAGCAGTTCTCTCATAACGGGACGTGAAAAACTGTTTTTT,CASSSLITGREKLFF
TRBJ1-4,-,15,TRBV27,-,TGTGCCAGCAGTTTAATGGGGGCCGGCGGAGAAAAACTGTTTTTT,CASSLMGAGGEKLFF
TRBJ2-5,many,13,TRBV28,-,TGTGCCAGCAGTTTATCGTTTAGGGAGACCCAGTACTTC,CASSLSFRETQYF
TRBJ2-3,-,12,TRBV6-2/TRBV6-3,-,TGTGCCAGCAGTCAAAGGGGGGATACGCAGTATTTT,CASSQRGDTQYF
TRBJ1-2,many,10,TRBV7-9,-,TGTGCCACGAACCGATATGGCTACACCTTC,CATNRYGYTF
TRBJ2-7,many,13,TRBV20-1,-,TGCAGTGCCGAGCAAAGCGGGCATTACGAGCAGTACTTC,CSAEQSGHYEQYF
TRBJ2-7,few,15,TRBV11-2,TRBD2,TGTGCCAGCAGCCCGAACCCCTCTAGCGGGGGCGAGCAGTACTTC,CASSPNPSSGGEQYF
TRBJ1-1,many,14,TRBV7-9,-,TGTGCCAGCACCCTGGACATATCGAACACTGAAGCTTTCTTT,CASTLDISNTEAFF
TRBJ2-3,few,13,TRBV11-3,-,TGTGCCAGCAGCTTAATGTTGTCGGATACGCAGTATTTT,CASSLMLSDTQYF
TRBJ2-7,many,15,TRBV28,TRBD1,TGTGCCAGCACTTTTACCGGGACAGATACTTACGAGCAGTACTTC,CASTFTGTDTYEQYF
TRBJ1-5,many,13,TRBV6-2/TRBV6-3,-,TGTGCCAGCAGTTACGGGGGAAGCCAGCCCCAGCATTTT,CASSYGGSQPQHF
TRBJ1-5,many,15,TRBV27,-,TGTGCCAGCAGTTTATCGGCCAGTAGCAATCAGCCCCAGCATTTT,CASSLSASSNQPQHF
TRBJ2-1,-,20,TRBV27,TRBD2,TGTGCCAGCAGACCTCCCCCCGGGACTAGCGGGAGACGATCCTACAATGAGCAGTTCTTC,CASRPPPGTSGRRSYNEQFF
TRBJ1-3,few,15,TRBV4-1,-,TGCGCCAGCAGCCAACTGACAGGCTCTGGAAACACCATATATTTT,CASSQLTGSGNTIYF
TRBJ2-5,-,12,TRBV14,-,TGTGCCAGCAGCCGAGTAGCAGAGACCCAGTACTTC,CASSRVAETQYF
TRBJ1-2,few,13,TRBV10-2,-,TGCGCCAGCGGGCAAGGGCAGGCGCATGGCTACACCTTC,CASGQGQAHGYTF
TRBJ2-2,many,13,TRBV6-2/TRBV6-3,-,TGTGCCAGCAGTTACTCGACTGGCCATGGGCTGTTTTTT,CASSYSTGHGLFF
TRBJ1-5,-,15,TRBV18,-,TGTGCCAGCTCACCATCGGGGGTTCGGGATCAGCCCCAGCATTTT,CASSPSGVRDQPQHF
TRBJ2-5,-,15,TRBV9,TRBD1,TGTGCCAGCAGCGTAGCGGGCGACAGGGAAGAGACCCAGTACTTC,CASSVAGDREETQYF
TRBJ1-1,-,15,TRBV2,-,TGTGCCAGCAGTGATCTTGGGGAGGGGAACACTGAAGCTTTCTTT,CASSDLGEGNTEAFF